Sequencing of this TCR beta chain was carried out in a study of Ad26.COV2.S vaccination and SARS-CoV-2 variants. Study context: Intramuscular Ad26.COV2.S doses were given once or twice, 56 days apart.

Treatment given: roughly 20 received Ad26.COV2.S at low or high dose, single or two shots; about 5 received placebo; per-sample allocation not given. On day 63 after the first injection, vaccine and placebo recipients gave samples. This table comes from immunoSEQ multiplex PCR, and its TCRdb copy is limited to in-frame clones, with some not included. The profile shows about 440,000 clones, 90% of them singletons. CDR1 is SEHNR, CDR2 FQNEAQ, per germline (reference sequence). Trimming removed 4 bases at V and 3 bases at J, with 6 bases between. The length of the CDR3 is 13 residues. The chain joins TRBV7-9 to TRBJ2-2; no clear D gene. Sequencing used peripheral blood, obtained in a trial of Ad26.COV2.S vaccine versus placebo. The TCR originated in a person between 18 and 65 years old who received the Ad26.COV2.S COVID-19 vaccine or a placebo. Here the CDR3 DNA reads TGTGCCAGCAGCTCGCGACACACCGGGGAGCTGTTTTTT. Residues: CASSSRHTGELFF.